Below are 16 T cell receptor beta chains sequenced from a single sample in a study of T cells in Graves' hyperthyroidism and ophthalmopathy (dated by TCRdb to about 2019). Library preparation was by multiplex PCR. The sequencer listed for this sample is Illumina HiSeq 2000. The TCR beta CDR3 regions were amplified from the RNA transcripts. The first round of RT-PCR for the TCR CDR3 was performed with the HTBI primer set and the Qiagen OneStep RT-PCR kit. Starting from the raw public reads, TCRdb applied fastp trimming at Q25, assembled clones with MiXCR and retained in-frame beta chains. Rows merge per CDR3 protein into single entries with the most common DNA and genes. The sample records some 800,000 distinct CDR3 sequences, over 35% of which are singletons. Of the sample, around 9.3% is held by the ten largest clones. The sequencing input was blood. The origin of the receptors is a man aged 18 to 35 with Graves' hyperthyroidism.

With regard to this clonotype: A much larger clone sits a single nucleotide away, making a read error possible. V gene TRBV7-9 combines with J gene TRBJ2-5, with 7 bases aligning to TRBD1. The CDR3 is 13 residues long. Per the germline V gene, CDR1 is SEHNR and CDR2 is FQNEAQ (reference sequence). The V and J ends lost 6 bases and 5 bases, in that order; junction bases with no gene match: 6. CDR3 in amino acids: CASRNGTDETQYF. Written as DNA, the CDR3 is TGTGCCAGCAGGAACGGGACAGATGAGACCCAGTACTTC.

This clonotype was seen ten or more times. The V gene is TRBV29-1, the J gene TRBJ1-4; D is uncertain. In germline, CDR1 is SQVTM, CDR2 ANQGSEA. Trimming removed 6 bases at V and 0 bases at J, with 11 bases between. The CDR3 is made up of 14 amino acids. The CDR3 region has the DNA TGCAGCGTCCATTCAGGTGCAACTAATGAAAAACTGTTTTTT. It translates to CSVHSGATNEKLFF. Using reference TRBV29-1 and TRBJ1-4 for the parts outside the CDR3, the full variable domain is SAVISQKPSRDICQRGTSLTIQCQVDSQVTMMFWYRQQPGQSLTLIATANQGSEATYESGFVIDKFPISRPNLTFSTLTVSNMSPEDSSIYLCSVHSGATNEKLFFGSGTQLSVL.

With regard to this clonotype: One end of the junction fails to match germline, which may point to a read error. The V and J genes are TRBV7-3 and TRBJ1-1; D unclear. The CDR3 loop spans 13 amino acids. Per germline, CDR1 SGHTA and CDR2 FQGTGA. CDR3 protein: CVSSLKSGTEAFF. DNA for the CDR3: TGTGTCAGCAGCTTAAAGTCGGGGACTGAAGCTTTCTTT.

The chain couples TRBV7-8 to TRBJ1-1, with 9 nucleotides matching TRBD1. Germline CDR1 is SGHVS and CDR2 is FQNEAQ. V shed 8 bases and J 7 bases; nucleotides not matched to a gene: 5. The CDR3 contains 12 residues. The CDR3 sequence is CASGTGMVEAFF. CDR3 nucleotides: TGTGCCAGCGGGACAGGGATGGTTGAAGCTTTCTTT.

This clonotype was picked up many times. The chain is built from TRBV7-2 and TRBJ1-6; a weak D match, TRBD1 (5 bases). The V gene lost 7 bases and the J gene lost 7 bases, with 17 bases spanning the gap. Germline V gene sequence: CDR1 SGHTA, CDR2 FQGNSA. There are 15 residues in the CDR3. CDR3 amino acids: CASTYRRTKNSPLHF. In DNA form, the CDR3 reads TGTGCCAGCACCTATAGAAGGACAAAAAATTCACCCCTCCACTTT.

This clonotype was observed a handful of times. The CDR3 is CSATQGGGGTEAFF. CDR3 coding DNA: TGCAGTGCGACTCAAGGGGGGGGTGGCACTGAAGCTTTCTTT. The chain joins TRBV20-1 to TRBJ1-1; D may be TRBD1 (6 bases). Trimming stripped 6 bases from V and 4 bases from J, with 18 bases between. The CDR3 spans 14 residues. Germline-derived CDR1 and CDR2 are DFQATT and SNEGSKA (reference sequence).

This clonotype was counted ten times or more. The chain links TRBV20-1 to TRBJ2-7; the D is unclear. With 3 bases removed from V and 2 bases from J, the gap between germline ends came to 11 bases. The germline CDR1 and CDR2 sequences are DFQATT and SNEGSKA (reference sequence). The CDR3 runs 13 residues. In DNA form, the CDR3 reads TGCAGTGCTAGTTGGGGTAAGGCCTACGAGCAGTACTTC. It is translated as CSASWGKAYEQYF.

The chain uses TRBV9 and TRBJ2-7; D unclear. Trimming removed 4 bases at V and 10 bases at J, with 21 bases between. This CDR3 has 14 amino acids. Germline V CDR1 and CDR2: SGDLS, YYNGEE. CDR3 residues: CASSPSEKSEKQYF. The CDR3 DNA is TGTGCCAGCAGCCCCTCCGAGAAAAGTGAGAAACAGTACTTC.

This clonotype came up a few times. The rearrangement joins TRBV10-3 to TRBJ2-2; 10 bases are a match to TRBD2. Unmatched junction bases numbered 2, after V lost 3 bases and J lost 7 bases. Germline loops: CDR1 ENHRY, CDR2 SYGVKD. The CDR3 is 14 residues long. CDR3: CAISDTSGNGELFF. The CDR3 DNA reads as TGTGCCATCAGTGACACTAGCGGGAACGGGGAGCTGTTTTTT.

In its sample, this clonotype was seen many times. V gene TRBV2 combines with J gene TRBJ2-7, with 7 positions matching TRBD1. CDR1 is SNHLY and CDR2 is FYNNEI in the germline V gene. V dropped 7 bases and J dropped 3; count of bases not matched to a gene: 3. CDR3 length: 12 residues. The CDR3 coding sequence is TGTGCCAGCACCGACAGGGTCTACGAGCAGTACTTC. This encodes CASTDRVYEQYF.

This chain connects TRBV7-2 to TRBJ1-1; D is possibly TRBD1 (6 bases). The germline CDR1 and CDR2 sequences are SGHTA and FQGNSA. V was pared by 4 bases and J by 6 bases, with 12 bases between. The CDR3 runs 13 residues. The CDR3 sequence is CASSSRGASEAFF. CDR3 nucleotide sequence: TGTGCCAGCAGCTCCCGGGGGGCTTCTGAAGCTTTCTTT.

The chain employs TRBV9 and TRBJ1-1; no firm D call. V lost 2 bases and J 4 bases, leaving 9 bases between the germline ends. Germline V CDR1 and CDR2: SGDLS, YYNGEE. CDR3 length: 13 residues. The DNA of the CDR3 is TGTGCCAGCAGCGTCGCCCGGGGCACTGAAGCTTTCTTT. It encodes CASSVARGTEAFF.

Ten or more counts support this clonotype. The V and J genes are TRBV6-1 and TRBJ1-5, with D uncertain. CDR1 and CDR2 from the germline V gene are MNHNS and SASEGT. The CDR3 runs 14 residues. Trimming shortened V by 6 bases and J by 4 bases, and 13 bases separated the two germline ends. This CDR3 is CASSLDETNQPQHF. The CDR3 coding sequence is TGTGCCAGCAGCCTCGACGAGACAAATCAGCCCCAGCATTTT.

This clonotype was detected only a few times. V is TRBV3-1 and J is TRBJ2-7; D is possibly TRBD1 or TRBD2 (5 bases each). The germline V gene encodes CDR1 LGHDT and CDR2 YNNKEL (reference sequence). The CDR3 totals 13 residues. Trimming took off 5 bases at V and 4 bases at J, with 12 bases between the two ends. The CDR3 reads CASSRGERYEQYF. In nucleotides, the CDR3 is TGTGCCAGCAGCAGAGGGGAGAGATACGAGCAGTACTTC.

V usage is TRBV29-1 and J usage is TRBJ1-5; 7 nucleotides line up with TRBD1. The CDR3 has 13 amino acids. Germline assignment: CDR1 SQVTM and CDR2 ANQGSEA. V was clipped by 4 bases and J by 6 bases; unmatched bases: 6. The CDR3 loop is CSVVTGATQPQHF. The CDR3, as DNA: TGCAGCGTTGTTACAGGGGCGACTCAGCCCCAGCATTTT.

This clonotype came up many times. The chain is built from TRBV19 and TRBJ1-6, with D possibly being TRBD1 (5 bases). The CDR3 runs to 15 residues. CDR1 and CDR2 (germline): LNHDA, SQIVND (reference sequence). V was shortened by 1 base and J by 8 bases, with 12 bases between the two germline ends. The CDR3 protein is CASSIAGTPDSPLHF. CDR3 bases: TGTGCCAGTAGTATAGCCGGGACCCCGGATTCACCCCTCCACTTT.